This entry concerns a single T cell receptor beta chain. The data derive from a study of blood T cell repertoires in COVID-19. Study-wide context: Samples taken during acute and convalescent COVID-19 were collected in the United States, Italy and Spain. The cDNA or gDNA used as material had been derived from T cells, B-cell-depleted T cells, or PBMCs.

The CDR3 consists of 15 residues. V gave up 0 bases and J gave up 0 bases, with 10 bases separating them. The germline V gene encodes CDR1 SGHDT and CDR2 YYEEEE. Source study methods: Cell counts per sample came from amplifying reference gene primers. Sequencing used immunoSEQ multiplex PCR; TCRdb keeps in-frame clones, though not all of them. The V and J calls and the clone size are those of that table, but D and trimming were determined from the DNA. The sample consists of roughly 200,000 clones, about 87% of them appearing once. This receptor was obtained from a man aged 35-49 years with active or convalescent COVID-19. Sequenced material: peripheral blood. V is TRBV5-6 and J is TRBJ2-7; tentative D call: TRBD2 (7 bases). The CDR3 spells CASSLEGGPSYEQYF. The CDR3 DNA follows: TGTGCCAGCAGCTTGGAGGGGGGGCCCTCCTACGAGCAGTACTTC.